The 10 T cell receptor beta chains reported below all come from one sample, sequenced in a study of CD8 T cells in ankylosing spondylitis. General observations from the study: Made up of under ten highly homologous variants, a TCR beta motif appeared characteristic of ankylosing spondylitis blood.

One entry per CDR3 protein results from TCRdb running MiXCR on the 5' RACE reads. The data show around 140,000 distinct CDR3 sequences, with more than 15% seen just once and around a third held by the top ten. What these receptors recognize is not known. Specimen: blood, either unsorted or a sorted T cell fraction (not recorded which). Source of these receptors: a male donor with ankylosing spondylitis.

The chain employs TRBV28 and TRBJ2-6; tentative D call: TRBD2 (6 bases). Germline CDR1 reads MDHEN; CDR2 reads SYDVKM. V was trimmed by 2 bases and J by 3 bases, leaving 17 bases between them. CDR3 size: 18 residues. DNA for the CDR3: TGTGCCAGCAGTTTAACCGGGACTGGAGTTTTTGGGGCCAACGTCCTGACTTTC. Its translation: CASSLTGTGVFGANVLTF.

This clonotype occurred a few times. The V and J genes are TRBV4-2 and TRBJ1-6; D is uncertain. V shed 0 bases and J shed 7 bases, with 4 bases lying between them. The CDR3 length is 13 residues. CDR1 is LGHNA and CDR2 is YNFKEQ in the germline V gene. CDR3 nucleotide sequence: TGTGCCAGCAGCCAAGAACAGAATTCACCCCTCCACTTT. This encodes CASSQEQNSPLHF.

This clonotype has a handful of counts. The genes are TRBV27 and TRBJ2-3; D possibly corresponds to TRBD1 (5 bases). CDR3 length: 15 residues. V shed 2 bases and J shed 2 bases, with 11 bases lying between them. CDR1 and CDR2 from the germline V gene are MNHEY and SMNVEV (reference sequence). The chain's CDR3 is CASSLARAATDTQYF. The CDR3 DNA sequence: TGTGCCAGCAGTTTAGCCAGGGCCGCCACAGATACGCAGTATTTT.

This clonotype was recorded at least ten times. The chain combines TRBV29-1 with TRBJ2-5; no clear D gene. V was shortened by 4 bases and J by 2 bases, with 8 bases between the two germline ends. The germline CDR1 and CDR2 sequences are SQVTM and ANQGSEA. The CDR3 length is 12 residues. CDR3 coding DNA: TGCAGCGTTGTAGGGCAGCAAGAGACCCAGTACTTC. As protein: CSVVGQQETQYF.

This clonotype has a handful of counts. The V gene is TRBV29-1, the J gene TRBJ1-2, with D possibly being TRBD1 (5 bases). Germline assignment: CDR1 SQVTM and CDR2 ANQGSEA. The CDR3 sequence is 14 residues long. The germline V and J ends were trimmed by 4 bases and 1 base, with 13 bases remaining between them. This chain's CDR3 is CSVGGVPLNYGYTF. CDR3 sequence (DNA): TGCAGCGTTGGGGGGGTTCCGCTTAACTATGGCTACACCTTC. The whole variable domain, remainder taken from reference TRBV29-1 and TRBJ1-2, is SAVISQKPSRDICQRGTSLTIQCQVDSQVTMMFWYRQQPGQSLTLIATANQGSEATYESGFVIDKFPISRPNLTFSTLTVSNMSPEDSSIYLCSVGGVPLNYGYTFGSGTRLTVV.

This clonotype has a count of ten or more. The CDR3 DNA reads as TGTGCCTGGGGCCAACCGACGACGAATTGGGGCTACACCTTC. Translating gives CAWGQPTTNWGYTF. J is TRBJ1-2 and V is TRBV30; D call uncertain. CDR3 size: 14 residues. In germline, CDR1 is GTSNPN, CDR2 SVGIG (reference sequence). V lost 5 bases and J 8 bases, leaving 21 bases between the germline ends.

The chain carries TRBV12-3 or TRBV12-4 and TRBJ2-7; 8 nucleotides match TRBD1. V lost 5 bases and J lost 0; bases outside the gene matches: 6. This CDR3 contains 15 residues. CDR3 coding DNA: TGTGCCAGCAGTCACAGACAGGGGAGCTCCTACGAGCAGTACTTC. Its protein is CASSHRQGSSYEQYF.

The chain uses TRBV27 and TRBJ1-4, with a possible D match to TRBD1 (6 bases). Germline CDR1 and CDR2: MNHEY and SMNVEV (reference sequence). The CDR3 has 11 residues. The V end lost 5 bases, the J end lost 11 bases, and 9 bases lay between the germline ends. This chain's CDR3 is CASSNQGKLFF. The CDR3 nucleotides read TGTGCCAGCAGTAACCAGGGGAAACTGTTTTTT. The full variable domain, in which reference TRBV27 and TRBJ1-4 provide the parts outside the CDR3, is EAQVTQNPRYLITVTGKKLTVTCSQNMNHEYMSWYRQDPGLGLRQIYYSMNVEVTDKGDVPEGYKVSRKEKRNFPLILESPSPNQTSLYFCASSNQGKLFFGSGTQLSVL.

This clonotype was detected only once. The chain combines TRBV11-1 with TRBJ1-1; 11 bases are shared with TRBD1. The CDR3 spans 19 residues. Germline CDR1 and CDR2: SGHAT and FQDESV (reference sequence). The V and J ends lost 5 bases and 0 bases, in that order; junction bases with no gene match: 14. CDR3 loop: CASSPDRGPRWSMNTEAFF. CDR3 DNA sequence: TGTGCCAGCAGCCCGGACAGGGGGCCGCGGTGGTCCATGAACACTGAAGCTTTCTTT.

This clonotype was observed a handful of times. The CDR3 loop is CASSSRGGSNQPQHF. The CDR3 region has the DNA TGTGCCAGCAGTTCCCGGGGGGGCAGCAATCAGCCCCAGCATTTT. The V and J genes are TRBV27 and TRBJ1-5; D possibly corresponds to TRBD1 (6 bases). The CDR3 totals 15 residues. The V end lost 4 bases, the J end lost 1 base, and 11 bases lay between the germline ends. CDR1 is MNHEY and CDR2 is SMNVEV in the germline V gene (reference sequence).